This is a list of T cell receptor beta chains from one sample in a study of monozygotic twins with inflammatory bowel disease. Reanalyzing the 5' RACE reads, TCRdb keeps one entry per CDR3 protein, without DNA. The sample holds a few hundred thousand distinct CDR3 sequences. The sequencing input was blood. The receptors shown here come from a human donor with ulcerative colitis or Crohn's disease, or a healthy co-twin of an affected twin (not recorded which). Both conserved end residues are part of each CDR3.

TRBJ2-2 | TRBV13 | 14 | CASRKGVYTGELFF
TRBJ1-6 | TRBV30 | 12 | CAWGRDSSPLHF
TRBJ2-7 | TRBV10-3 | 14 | CAISEREGGDEQYF
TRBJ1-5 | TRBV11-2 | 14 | CASSLDFTEQPQHF
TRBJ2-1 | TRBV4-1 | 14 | CASSQDQGYNEQFF
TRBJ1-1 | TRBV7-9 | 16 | CASSPRGQGPNTEAFF
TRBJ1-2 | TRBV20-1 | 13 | CSASSLLNYGYTF
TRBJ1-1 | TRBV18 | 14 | CASSLDRGATEAFF
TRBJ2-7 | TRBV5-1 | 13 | CASSLEAAYEQYF
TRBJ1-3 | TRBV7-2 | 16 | CASSLKQVLSGNTIYF
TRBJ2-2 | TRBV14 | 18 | CASSHWTSGTFLSGELFF
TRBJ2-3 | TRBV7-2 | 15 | CASSPPGLAADTQYF
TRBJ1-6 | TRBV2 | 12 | CASREVGSPLHF
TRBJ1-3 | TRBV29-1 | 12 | CSVEGSGNTIYF
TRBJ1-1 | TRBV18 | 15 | CASSPMEGWGTEAFF
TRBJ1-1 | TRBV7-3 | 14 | CASSTGQQGTEAFF
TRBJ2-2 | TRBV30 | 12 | CAGQGGTGELCF
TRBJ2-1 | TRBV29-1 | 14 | CSVGLGLRNNEQFF
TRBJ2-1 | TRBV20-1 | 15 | CSAREVGSSYNEQFF
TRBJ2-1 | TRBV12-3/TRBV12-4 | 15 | CASSPLAERYNEQFF
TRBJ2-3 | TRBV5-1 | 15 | CASSLGVASTDTQYF
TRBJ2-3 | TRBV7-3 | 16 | CASSFSGGKSTDTQYF
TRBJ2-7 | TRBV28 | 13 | CASSLTAAYEQYF
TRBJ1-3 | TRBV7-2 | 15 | CASSLADGSGNTIYF
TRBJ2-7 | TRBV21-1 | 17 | CASSKGSYGGNSYEQYF
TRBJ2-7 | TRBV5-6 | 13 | CASSFNAPYEQYF
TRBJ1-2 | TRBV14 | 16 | CASSHLKGPGQRGYTF
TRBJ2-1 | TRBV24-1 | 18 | CATSETRRVAGDGGEQFF
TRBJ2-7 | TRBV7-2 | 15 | CASSLARDRDYEQYF
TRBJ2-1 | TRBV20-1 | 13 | CSASDPPGIEQFF
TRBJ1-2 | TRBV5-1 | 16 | CASSLAGTVSNYGYTF
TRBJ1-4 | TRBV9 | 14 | CASSVTGANEKLFF